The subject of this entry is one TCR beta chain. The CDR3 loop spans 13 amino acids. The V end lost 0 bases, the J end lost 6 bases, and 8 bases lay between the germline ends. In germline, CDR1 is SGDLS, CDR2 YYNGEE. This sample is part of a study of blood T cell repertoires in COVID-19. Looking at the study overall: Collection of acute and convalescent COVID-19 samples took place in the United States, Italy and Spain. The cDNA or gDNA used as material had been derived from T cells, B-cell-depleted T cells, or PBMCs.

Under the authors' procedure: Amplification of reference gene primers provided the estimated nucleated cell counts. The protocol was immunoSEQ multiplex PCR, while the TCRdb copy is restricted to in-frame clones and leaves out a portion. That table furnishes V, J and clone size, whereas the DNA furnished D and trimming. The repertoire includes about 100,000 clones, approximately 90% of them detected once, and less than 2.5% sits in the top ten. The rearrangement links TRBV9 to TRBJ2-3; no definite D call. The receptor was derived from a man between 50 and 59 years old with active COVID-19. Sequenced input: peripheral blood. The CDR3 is CASSVGEKDTQYF. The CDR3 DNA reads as TGTGCCAGCAGCGTAGGTGAGAAGGATACGCAGTATTTT.